Listed below are T cell receptor beta chains from one sample, sequenced in a study of blood T cell repertoires in COVID-19. Assay used: immunoSEQ multiplex PCR; TCRdb lists only in-frame clones, some missing. The sample holds approximately 210,000 clones, around 84% seen once. The sample consisted of peripheral blood. These receptors were obtained from a middle-aged man with COVID-19, enrolled during active disease. Both conserved end residues are part of each CDR3. D genes are given only for firm matches. The listing skips clone size in some rows; elsewhere it reads once, few, many or a size class.

TRBV29-1	NA	TRBJ2-7	NA	TGCAGCATCTGGACGGGAATCGGTGCATACGAGCAGTACTTC	CSIWTGIGAYEQYF
TRBV7-2	TRBD2	TRBJ2-4	NA	TGTGCCAGCAGCTTCGGACTAGCCGATAACATTCAGTACTTC	CASSFGLADNIQYF
TRBV12-3/TRBV12-4	NA	TRBJ1-1	NA	TGTGCCAGCAGCACAGGGATTTTAGAAGCTTTCTTT	CASSTGILEAFF
TRBV29-1	TRBD1	TRBJ1-3	NA	TGCAGCGTTCACAGGGGGCTTGGAAACACCATATATTTT	CSVHRGLGNTIYF
TRBV5-5	TRBD1	TRBJ1-2	NA	TGTGCCAGCAGTCCTCCGTTCCAAACCGACAGGGGGCATCGGGGCTACACCTTC	CASSPPFQTDRGHRGYTF
TRBV29-1	NA	TRBJ1-1	NA	TGCAGCGTTGACCGCGGGGGATGCACTGAAGCTTTCTTT	CSVDRGGCTEAFF
TRBV19	NA	TRBJ2-1	NA	TGTGCCAGTAGTTTTCGCCGGGGTGAGCAGTTCTTC	CASSFRRGEQFF
TRBV2	NA	TRBJ2-7	few	TGTGCCAGCAGTGTTAGGACAGACAGCTACGAGCAGTACTTC	CASSVRTDSYEQYF
TRBV7-6	TRBD1	TRBJ2-5	NA	TGTGCCAGCAGGCACGGGACAGGGATCTTAGAGACCCAGTACTTC	CASRHGTGILETQYF
TRBV7-8	NA	TRBJ1-3	NA	TGTGCCAGCAGCGTCGACAACTCTGGAAACACCATATATTTT	CASSVDNSGNTIYF
TRBV5-1	NA	TRBJ2-5	few	TGCGCCAGCAGCCCCGGACAGTACCAAGAGACCCAGTACTTC	CASSPGQYQETQYF
TRBV18	TRBD1	TRBJ2-6	NA	TGTGCCAGCTCACCAGAGGGACAGGGGAGTGGGGCCAACGTCCTGACTTTC	CASSPEGQGSGANVLTF
TRBV7-9	NA	TRBJ1-1	NA	TGTGCCAGCAGCTTCAGGGTACAAAACACTGAAGCTTTCTTT	CASSFRVQNTEAFF
TRBV5-1	NA	TRBJ2-5	NA	TGCGCCAGCAGCTTGGCCGAAGGAGGGTCGGGAGAGACCCAGTACTTC	CASSLAEGGSGETQYF
TRBV7-3	TRBD1	TRBJ2-6	NA	TGTGCCAGCAGCTCCAGGACAGGGGGGTCCTCTGGGGCCAACGTCCTGACTTTC	CASSSRTGGSSGANVLTF
TRBV5-1	TRBD2	TRBJ2-2	NA	TGCGCCAGCAGCACCGGACTAGCCGGCACCGGGGAGCTGTTTTTT	CASSTGLAGTGELFF
TRBV5-6	NA	TRBJ1-2	once	TGTGCCAGCAGCATCCTCAAGCGTCCTAACTATGGCTACACCTTC	CASSILKRPNYGYTF
TRBV4-2	NA	TRBJ1-6	NA	TGTGCCAGCAGCCAAGAAAAACAGTTTAATTCACCCCTCCACTTT	CASSQEKQFNSPLHF
TRBV11-2	NA	TRBJ1-1	NA	TGTGCCAGCAGCTACCCCTACTACTCCGACCGCACTGAAGCTTTCTTT	CASSYPYYSDRTEAFF
TRBV2	NA	TRBJ2-7	NA	TGTGCCAGCAGTGAACTGGCTAGTTTCGACGAGCAGTACTTC	CASSELASFDEQYF
TRBV7-9	NA	TRBJ2-2	NA	TGTGCCAGCAGCCCAACCCACGGGGTGGACACCGGGGAGCTGTTTTTT	CASSPTHGVDTGELFF
TRBV9	NA	TRBJ1-3	NA	TGTGCCAGCAGCTCTCCGCTATCCACCTCTGGAAACACCATATATTTT	CASSSPLSTSGNTIYF
TRBV15	NA	TRBJ2-1	NA	TGTGCCACCAGCAGAGATCGAACCGGGAGATACAATGAGCAGTTCTTC	CATSRDRTGRYNEQFF